This TCR beta chain was identified in a study of blood T cells in healthy people across ages. Study-level points and caveats: Among T cells, TCR beta diversity per million cells dropped roughly linearly as age rose.

Germline V gene sequence: CDR1 MNHEY, CDR2 SMNVEV (reference sequence). The length of the CDR3 is 15 residues. V was trimmed by 6 bases and J by 1 base, leaving 15 bases between them. Those donating, healthy Caucasian individuals from Russia, were aged about 6 to 100. Every donor gave around 10 milliliters of peripheral blood. It was with a sample-barcoded 5' primer and a J-beta primer mix that a second PCR of about 6 to 12 cycles was run. The template-switch adaptor, which had 12 random nucleotides, put a tag on each cDNA molecule. A single record per CDR3 protein comes from TCRdb applying MiXCR to the 5' RACE reads. This table holds hundreds of thousands of distinct CDR3 sequences, roughly 60% found once. Regarding this clonotype: No antigen is known for it.

The TCR comes from a man younger than 45 in good health. V gene TRBV27 combines with J gene TRBJ1-1; perhaps TRBD1 as D (6 bases). Sequencing used blood. The CDR3 sequence: CASSQYTGQNTEAFF. DNA of the CDR3: TGTGCCAGCAGCCAGTATACGGGACAGAACACTGAAGCTTTCTTT.